These T cell receptor beta chains were read from a single sample in a study of blood T cells in healthy people across ages. TCRdb processed the 5' RACE reads anew with MiXCR; each CDR3 protein has one entry. The sample holds roughly 700,000 distinct CDR3 sequences, roughly 25% seen once. The data also belong to a second study, concerning T cells of mothers and their children.

Sequencing used blood. These TCRs come from a boy between 5 and 17 years old in good health. Both conserved end residues are part of each CDR3. The D gene is left open where the match is weak. The size of a clone is reported for some rows only, either as once, few or many, or as a class for expanded clones.

clone size,J gene,D gene,V gene,CDR3 protein,CDR3 DNA
few,TRBJ2-1,TRBD2,TRBV7-2,CASSLAGLAGADEQFF,TGTGCCAGCAGCTTAGCGGGTCTAGCGGGAGCTGATGAGCAGTTCTTC
few,TRBJ1-1,-,TRBV7-6,CASSLMGNLQAFF,TGTGCCAGCAGCTTAATGGGGAACCTACAAGCTTTCTTT
-,TRBJ1-2,-,TRBV7-2,CASSLVLGSSNYGYTF,TGTGCCAGCAGCTTAGTTCTCGGCAGTTCTAACTATGGCTACACCTTC
few,TRBJ2-1,-,TRBV9,CASSVDIREQFF,TGTGCCAGCAGCGTAGACATACGTGAGCAGTTCTTC
-,TRBJ1-2,-,TRBV7-9,CASSSTRPGTQAVNYGYTF,TGTGCCAGCAGCTCTACTCGACCCGGGACACAGGCGGTTAACTATGGCTACACCTTC
-,TRBJ1-1,-,TRBV4-1,CASSQVAGENTEAFF,TGCGCCAGCAGCCAAGTAGCAGGGGAGAACACTGAAGCTTTCTTT
few,TRBJ1-4,-,TRBV7-2,CASSRGVGEKLFF,TGTGCCAGCAGTCGGGGGGTGGGTGAAAAACTGTTTTTT
few,TRBJ2-2,TRBD1,TRBV15,CATSRGPRDRDTGELFF,TGTGCCACCAGCAGAGGCCCCAGAGACAGGGACACCGGGGAGCTGTTTTTT
-,TRBJ2-7,-,TRBV20-1,CSARNYRAPYEQYF,TGCAGTGCTAGAAATTACAGGGCCCCCTACGAGCAGTACTTC
-,TRBJ2-5,-,TRBV12-3/TRBV12-4,CASRLPGGGTQYF,TGTGCCAGCAGGTTACCAGGAGGAGGGACCCAGTACTTC
few,TRBJ2-1,TRBD2,TRBV28,CASSPSGRARNEQFF,TGTGCCAGCAGTCCTAGCGGGAGGGCCCGCAATGAGCAGTTCTTC
few,TRBJ2-7,TRBD1,TRBV3-1,CASSQLDRGLNEQYF,TGTGCCAGCAGCCAACTGGACAGGGGGCTAAACGAGCAGTACTTC
-,TRBJ2-7,-,TRBV20-1,CSARYGYEQYF,TGCAGTGCTAGGTATGGCTACGAGCAGTACTTC
few,TRBJ1-2,-,TRBV3-1,CASSQSRQVTYGYTF,TGTGCCAGCAGCCAATCCAGACAGGTCACCTATGGCTACACCTTC
few,TRBJ2-7,-,TRBV28,CASSRTAPYEQYF,TGTGCCAGCAGCCGAACAGCTCCCTACGAGCAGTACTTC
-,TRBJ2-3,TRBD2,TRBV5-5,CASTPGWPGLYTQYF,TGTGCCAGCACCCCTGGTTGGCCGGGACTATATACGCAGTATTTT
few,TRBJ2-4,TRBD2,TRBV20-1,CSATYLAGENIQYF,TGCAGTGCTACCTATTTAGCGGGAGAGAACATTCAGTACTTC
few,TRBJ2-1,TRBD2,TRBV5-1,CASSLVRSGRGNEQFF,TGCGCCAGCAGCTTGGTTCGGAGCGGGAGAGGCAATGAGCAGTTCTTC
-,TRBJ2-1,TRBD1,TRBV29-1,CSVGQGSENEQFF,TGCAGCGTGGGACAGGGCTCTGAAAATGAGCAGTTCTTC
-,TRBJ1-3,-,TRBV3-1,CASSQGGNTIYF,TGTGCCAGCAGCCAAGGCGGAAACACCATATATTTT
many,TRBJ2-3,TRBD2,TRBV12-3/TRBV12-4,CASSPGLADTQYF,TGTGCCAGCAGTCCCGGACTAGCAGATACGCAGTATTTT
few,TRBJ2-3,TRBD1,TRBV28,CASSVRDRVISTQYF,TGTGCCAGCAGTGTCCGGGACAGGGTCATTAGTACGCAGTATTTT